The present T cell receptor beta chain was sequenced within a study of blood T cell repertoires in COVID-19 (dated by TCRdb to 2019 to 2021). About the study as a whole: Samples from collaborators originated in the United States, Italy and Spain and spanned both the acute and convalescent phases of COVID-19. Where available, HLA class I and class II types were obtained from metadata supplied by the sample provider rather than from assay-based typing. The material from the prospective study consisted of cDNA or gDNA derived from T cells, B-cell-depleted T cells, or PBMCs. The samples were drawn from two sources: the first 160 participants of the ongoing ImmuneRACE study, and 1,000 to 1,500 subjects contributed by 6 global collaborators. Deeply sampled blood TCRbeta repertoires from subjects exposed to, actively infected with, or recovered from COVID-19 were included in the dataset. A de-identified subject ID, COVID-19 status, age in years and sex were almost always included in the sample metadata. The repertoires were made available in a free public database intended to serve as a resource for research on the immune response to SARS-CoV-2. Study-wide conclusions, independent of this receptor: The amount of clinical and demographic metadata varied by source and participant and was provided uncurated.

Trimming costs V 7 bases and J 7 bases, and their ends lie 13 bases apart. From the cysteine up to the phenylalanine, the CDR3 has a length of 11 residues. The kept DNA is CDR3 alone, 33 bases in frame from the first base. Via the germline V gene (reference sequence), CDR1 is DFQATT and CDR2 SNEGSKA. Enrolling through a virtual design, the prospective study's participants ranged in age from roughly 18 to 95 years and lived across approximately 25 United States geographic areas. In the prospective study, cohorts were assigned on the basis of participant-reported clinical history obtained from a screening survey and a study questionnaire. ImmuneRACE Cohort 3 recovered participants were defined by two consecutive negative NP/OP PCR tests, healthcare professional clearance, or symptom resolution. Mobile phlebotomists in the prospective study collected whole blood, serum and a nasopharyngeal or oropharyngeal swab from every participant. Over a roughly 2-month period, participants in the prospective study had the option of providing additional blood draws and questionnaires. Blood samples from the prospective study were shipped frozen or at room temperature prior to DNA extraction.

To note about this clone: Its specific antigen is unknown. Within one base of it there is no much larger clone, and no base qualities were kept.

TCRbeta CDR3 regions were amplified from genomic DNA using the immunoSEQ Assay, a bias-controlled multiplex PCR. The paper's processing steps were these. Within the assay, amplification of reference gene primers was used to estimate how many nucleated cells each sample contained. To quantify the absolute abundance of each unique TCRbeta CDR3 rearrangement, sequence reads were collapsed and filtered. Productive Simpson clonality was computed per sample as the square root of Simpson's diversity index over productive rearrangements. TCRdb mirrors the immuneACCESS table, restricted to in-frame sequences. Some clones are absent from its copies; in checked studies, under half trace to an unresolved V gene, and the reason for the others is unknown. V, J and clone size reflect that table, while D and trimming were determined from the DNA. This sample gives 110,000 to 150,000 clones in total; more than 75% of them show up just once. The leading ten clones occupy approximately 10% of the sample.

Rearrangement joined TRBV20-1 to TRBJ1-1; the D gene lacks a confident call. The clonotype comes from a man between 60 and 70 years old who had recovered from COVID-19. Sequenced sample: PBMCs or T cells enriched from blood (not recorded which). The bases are TGCAGTGTAGTGACCCGCGGTGAAGCTTTCTTT. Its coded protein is CSVVTRGEAFF.